These T cell receptor beta chains were read from a single sample in a study of CD8+ T cells in alopecia areata. Only in-frame clones appear in the TCRdb table, and some are missing; sequencing was by immunoSEQ multiplex PCR. Altogether some 170,000 clones are present, about 48% being singletons, with the ten largest covering 10% to 14%. The specimen was CD8+ T cells sorted from blood, collected at week 24, from a patient treated with tofacitinib. These receptors all come from a human donor with alopecia areata. Both conserved end residues are trimmed from each CDR3. Each record gives: D gene, V gene, J gene, CDR3 protein. The D gene is left open where the match is weak.

d_gene: .
v_gene: TRBV29-1
j_gene: TRBJ2-1
CDR3aa: SSRGGQGLVNEQF

d_gene: .
v_gene: TRBV28
j_gene: TRBJ1-2
CDR3aa: ASSLRERTNYGYT

d_gene: .
v_gene: TRBV19
j_gene: TRBJ2-7
CDR3aa: ASSISGQWY

d_gene: .
v_gene: TRBV30
j_gene: TRBJ2-1
CDR3aa: AWSARAMQQF

d_gene: .
v_gene: TRBV19
j_gene: TRBJ2-7
CDR3aa: ASSILSNHHEQY

d_gene: .
v_gene: TRBV7-9
j_gene: TRBJ1-2
CDR3aa: ASSSTESNYGYT

d_gene: .
v_gene: TRBV10-3
j_gene: TRBJ2-1
CDR3aa: AISESYEQF

d_gene: TRBD1
v_gene: TRBV30
j_gene: TRBJ2-7
CDR3aa: AWSGDSYYEQY

d_gene: .
v_gene: TRBV15
j_gene: TRBJ2-2
CDR3aa: ATSRTGPTGELF

d_gene: .
v_gene: TRBV29-1
j_gene: TRBJ2-5
CDR3aa: SATGETQY

d_gene: TRBD1
v_gene: TRBV5-1
j_gene: TRBJ2-2
CDR3aa: ASSPGQGSTGELF

d_gene: .
v_gene: TRBV9
j_gene: TRBJ2-1
CDR3aa: ASSVGDNEQF

d_gene: .
v_gene: TRBV29-1
j_gene: TRBJ2-2
CDR3aa: SVEASTGELF

d_gene: .
v_gene: TRBV29-1
j_gene: TRBJ1-1
CDR3aa: SVVLNEAF

d_gene: .
v_gene: TRBV4-3
j_gene: TRBJ1-2
CDR3aa: ASSQDDGGDYGYT

d_gene: TRBD2
v_gene: TRBV27
j_gene: TRBJ2-1
CDR3aa: ASSSLTSGGTNEQF

d_gene: .
v_gene: TRBV6-1
j_gene: TRBJ1-5
CDR3aa: ASSEALQDNQPQH

d_gene: .
v_gene: TRBV27
j_gene: TRBJ2-1
CDR3aa: ASSSRLASNEQF

d_gene: .
v_gene: TRBV19
j_gene: TRBJ2-1
CDR3aa: ATEVGAEQF

d_gene: .
v_gene: TRBV29-1
j_gene: TRBJ2-7
CDR3aa: SVVIGAGEQY

d_gene: .
v_gene: TRBV2
j_gene: TRBJ1-5
CDR3aa: ASSEALGSVDQPQH

d_gene: TRBD2
v_gene: TRBV9
j_gene: TRBJ2-4
CDR3aa: ASSVDMAGGPENIQY

d_gene: .
v_gene: TRBV7-2
j_gene: TRBJ2-2
CDR3aa: ASSLRGSHTTGELF

d_gene: .
v_gene: TRBV5-6
j_gene: TRBJ2-1
CDR3aa: ASSLGTALNEQF

d_gene: .
v_gene: TRBV27
j_gene: TRBJ1-5
CDR3aa: ASSSGALREPQH

d_gene: TRBD1
v_gene: TRBV7-8
j_gene: TRBJ1-6
CDR3aa: ASSPRGTYNSPLH

d_gene: .
v_gene: TRBV13
j_gene: TRBJ1-5
CDR3aa: ASSLEKGQPQH

d_gene: .
v_gene: TRBV19
j_gene: TRBJ2-7
CDR3aa: ASSGSGIEQY

d_gene: .
v_gene: TRBV29-1
j_gene: TRBJ1-1
CDR3aa: SVVGAF

d_gene: .
v_gene: TRBV28
j_gene: TRBJ2-3
CDR3aa: ASRLGLMGATDTQY

d_gene: .
v_gene: TRBV4-3
j_gene: TRBJ1-2
CDR3aa: ASSQGEGTRGGTKGYT

d_gene: .
v_gene: TRBV27
j_gene: TRBJ2-7
CDR3aa: ASSLGMGSYEQY

d_gene: TRBD1
v_gene: TRBV4-2
j_gene: TRBJ2-2
CDR3aa: ASRDSSNTGELF

d_gene: TRBD1
v_gene: TRBV12-5
j_gene: TRBJ1-1
CDR3aa: ASHPGTGNTEAF

d_gene: .
v_gene: TRBV29-1
j_gene: TRBJ2-1
CDR3aa: SVNVDNEQF

d_gene: .
v_gene: TRBV29-1
j_gene: TRBJ1-2
CDR3aa: SVDSLGYT

d_gene: .
v_gene: TRBV30
j_gene: TRBJ1-2
CDR3aa: AWTGTNYGYT

d_gene: TRBD2
v_gene: TRBV7-3
j_gene: TRBJ2-5
CDR3aa: ASSFGLAGDETQY

d_gene: .
v_gene: TRBV7-2
j_gene: TRBJ2-1
CDR3aa: ASSLEPSPYNEQF

d_gene: .
v_gene: TRBV7-2
j_gene: TRBJ2-3
CDR3aa: ASSATPVQY

d_gene: TRBD2
v_gene: TRBV7-2
j_gene: TRBJ2-2
CDR3aa: ASSSSGASGELF

d_gene: .
v_gene: TRBV7-6
j_gene: TRBJ1-4
CDR3aa: ASSLGNEKLF